This T cell receptor beta chain was recorded in a study of blood T cells in healthy people across ages. RNA extraction gave at least 5 micrograms of total RNA per sample. Using a J-beta primer mix together with a sample-barcoded 5' primer, a second PCR was run for roughly 7 to 12 cycles. Every molecule of cDNA carried a tag from a template-switch adaptor with 12 random nucleotides. TCRdb fed the 5' RACE reads into MiXCR, producing one record per CDR3 protein. The sample holds almost 300,000 distinct CDR3 sequences, 25% to 30% seen once. J gave up 6 bases and V 5 bases, and 5 bases lay outside the gene matches. Looked up from germline, CDR1 is MDHEN and CDR2 is SYDVKM. The CDR3 is 14 amino acids.

The V gene is TRBV28, the J gene TRBJ2-3; 10 bases agree with TRBD2. This TCR was recovered from a woman between 70 and 85 years old in good health. Sequenced material: blood. DNA of the CDR3: TGTGCCAGCAGTCTAGCGGGAGTGGACGATACGCAGTATTTT. Amino acid sequence: CASSLAGVDDTQYF.